Shown below are 20 T cell receptor beta chains from a single sample sequenced in a study of identical twins. TCRdb analysed the 5' RACE reads with MiXCR anew, one entry per CDR3 protein. The data show 400,000 to 600,000 distinct CDR3 sequences, 20% to 25% seen once. The same data also went into a second study, on yellow fever vaccine responses in identical twins.

What was sequenced was CD4+ T cells sorted from blood. The receptors were gathered from a young woman in good health.

This clonotype was seen at least ten times. This rearrangement joins TRBV12-3 or TRBV12-4 to TRBJ1-5, with D unclear. The CDR3 is 15 residues long. V lost 1 base and J 5 bases, leaving 12 bases between the germline ends. CDR3 in DNA: TGTGCCAGCAGTTTAGGCGATGCCCCGCATCAGCCCCAGCATTTT. Protein product: CASSLGDAPHQPQHF.

The chain links TRBV20-1 to TRBJ1-1, with 9 nucleotides matching TRBD1. The V gene's germline CDR1 is DFQATT and CDR2 SNEGSKA (reference sequence). The CDR3 sequence is 12 residues long. V lost 6 bases, J lost 5 bases, and 4 bases stayed unmatched. The CDR3 DNA reads TGCAGTGCGGTACAGGGGGCAACTGAAGCTTTCTTT. Its protein product is CSAVQGATEAFF.

The rearrangement uses TRBV11-2 and TRBJ2-5, with D possibly being TRBD2 (6 bases). Germline V gives CDR1 SGHAT, CDR2 FQNNGV. The ends were cut back, 1 base at V and 9 bases at J, with 18 bases in the middle. This CDR3 has 15 residues. CDR3 in DNA: TGTGCCAGCAGCTTAGGGGTGAGCGTCCCGGGAGCCCAGTACTTC. This gives the protein CASSLGVSVPGAQYF.

This clonotype showed up just a few times. V gene TRBV29-1 combines with J gene TRBJ2-2; D might be TRBD1 (5 bases). CDR3 size: 14 residues. Germline V gene data show CDR1 as SQVTM and CDR2 as ANQGSEA. V shed 6 bases and J shed 5 bases, with 16 bases lying between them. The CDR3 nucleotides read TGCAGCGTGGGGCCTACGGTGGATACCGGGGAGCTGTTTTTT. Its translation: CSVGPTVDTGELFF.

This clonotype was observed a handful of times. V gene TRBV27 combines with J gene TRBJ2-7; 8 positions agree with TRBD2. Looked up from germline, CDR1 is MNHEY and CDR2 is SMNVEV (reference sequence). This CDR3 is built from 16 residues. Trimming removed 0 bases from V and 2 bases from J; junction bases left unmatched: 6. CDR3 DNA sequence: TGTGCCAGCAGTTTATCAGCCAGGGGACTAGCCTACGAGCAGTACTTC. Protein sequence: CASSLSARGLAYEQYF.

The chain couples TRBV12-5 to TRBJ2-2; unclear D gene. Germline values: CDR1 LGHNT, CDR2 FRNRAP. V shed 5 bases and J shed 1 base, with 17 bases lying between them. The CDR3 is 17 residues long. The CDR3 DNA is TGTGCTAGTGGTCCCCCCCTAACTCGGCAGAACACCGGGGAGCTGTTTTTT. Its translation is CASGPPLTRQNTGELFF.

The rearrangement uses TRBV4-1 and TRBJ1-6; D is uncertain. The CDR3 contains 16 residues. In germline, CDR1 is MGHRA, CDR2 YSYEKL. Trimming stripped 1 base from V and 8 bases from J, with 15 bases between. The CDR3 loop is CASSQGRLSNDSPLHF. The CDR3 DNA sequence: TGCGCCAGCAGCCAAGGGCGTTTGTCGAATGATTCACCCCTCCACTTT.

This clonotype was recorded a few times. J is TRBJ1-1 and V is TRBV11-2; possibly TRBD1 for D (5 bases). Trimming shortened V by 3 bases and J by 4 bases, and 15 bases separated the two germline ends. CDR1 and CDR2 (germline): SGHAT, FQNNGV. The CDR3 loop spans 15 amino acids. CDR3 nucleotides: TGTGCCAGCAGCTTTGCCGAACAGGCGACCACTGAAGCTTTCTTT. Translating gives CASSFAEQATTEAFF.

This clonotype occurred once. The CDR3 nucleotides read TGTGCCAGCTCACAGTACCTCCGGGACAGGGGCCAGTACTTC. Amino acid sequence: CASSQYLRDRGQYF. This chain uses TRBV18 with TRBJ2-7; 10 bases fit TRBD1. CDR3 length equals 14 residues. The V segment lost 4 bases and the J segment 10 bases; nucleotides outside the gene matches: 10. CDR1 and CDR2 (germline): KGHSH, LQKENI.

This chain connects TRBV10-3 to TRBJ2-7, with D possibly being TRBD2 (6 bases). With 0 bases removed from V and 5 bases from J, the gap between germline ends came to 11 bases. CDR3 length: 14 amino acids. Per the germline V gene, CDR1 is ENHRY and CDR2 is SYGVKD. This CDR3 is CAISESTGVHEQYV. As DNA, the CDR3 is TGTGCCATCAGTGAGTCAACGGGGGTGCACGAGCAGTACGTC.

The rearrangement links TRBV4-1 to TRBJ2-1; D may be TRBD1 (5 bases). The CDR3 has 14 residues. Trimming pared 1 base from V and 3 bases from J, leaving 7 bases between. Germline lookup yields CDR1 MGHRA and CDR2 YSYEKL. CDR3: CASSQAQDYNEQFF. The CDR3 DNA follows: TGCGCCAGCAGCCAAGCACAGGACTACAATGAGCAGTTCTTC.

The chain recombines TRBV12-3 or TRBV12-4 with TRBJ2-1; 9 bases agree with TRBD1. The ends lost 6 bases at V and 4 bases at J; junction bases unmatched: 7. CDR3 length equals 15 residues. The DNA for the CDR3 is TGTGCCAGCAGCACAGACAGGGGGTATTACAATGAGCAGTTCTTC. Translating gives CASSTDRGYYNEQFF.

There are a few counts of this clonotype. The genes are TRBV2 and TRBJ2-3; TRBD2 aligns across 9 bases. From germline, CDR1 is SNHLY and CDR2 FYNNEI. The CDR3 is 15 amino acids. After removal of 4 bases from V and 2 bases from J, the junction contained 4 bases not matched to a gene. For the CDR3, the DNA is TGTGCCAGCAGTGGTCAGCGGGGGGCCACAGATACGCAGTATTTT. Protein: CASSGQRGATDTQYF.

This chain links TRBV20-1 with TRBJ2-2; 11 bases align to TRBD2. This CDR3 has 14 residues. Trimming removed 4 bases from V and 4 bases from J; junction bases left unmatched: 2. From germline, CDR1 is DFQATT and CDR2 SNEGSKA (reference sequence). The CDR3 protein is CSATGTSGTGELFF. DNA for the CDR3: TGCAGTGCTACCGGGACTAGCGGCACCGGGGAGCTGTTTTTT.

V and J are TRBV12-3 or TRBV12-4 and TRBJ2-7; TRBD2 aligns across 10 bases. CDR3 length equals 16 residues. The J segment lost 0 bases and the V segment lost 2 bases, leaving 4 bases of the junction unmatched. As DNA, the CDR3 is TGTGCCAGCAGTTTACGACTAGCGGGCCGCTCCTACGAGCAGTACTTC. Amino acid sequence: CASSLRLAGRSYEQYF.

This clonotype occurred a few times. The chain employs TRBV28 and TRBJ2-2; the D gene is possibly TRBD2 (6 bases). The V and J ends lost 3 bases and 6 bases respectively, with 17 bases between them. Germline CDR1 and CDR2: MDHEN and SYDVKM. CDR3 size: 16 residues. CDR3 sequence: CASSFAGLPRSGELFF. The CDR3 nucleotides read TGTGCCAGCAGTTTCGCGGGACTCCCGAGGTCCGGGGAGCTGTTTTTT.

The chain recombines TRBV10-3 with TRBJ1-1, with a weak D call TRBD1 (5 bases). Germline lookup yields CDR1 ENHRY and CDR2 SYGVKD. V lost 7 bases and J lost 0, with 9 bases in between. The CDR3 contains 13 residues. CDR3 in amino acids: CAITDRMNTEAFF. CDR3 nucleotides: TGTGCCATCACCGACAGAATGAACACTGAAGCTTTCTTT.

Only a few counts were recorded for this clonotype. This chain joins TRBV3-1 and TRBJ2-1; 8 bases fit TRBD1. Unmatched junction bases numbered 3, after V lost 1 base and J lost 4 bases. The V gene's germline CDR1 is LGHDT and CDR2 YNNKEL (reference sequence). This CDR3 spans 15 amino acids. The CDR3 nucleotides read TGTGCCAGCAGCCAAGGACAGGGGCAGTACAATGAGCAGTTCTTC. It is translated as CASSQGQGQYNEQFF.

Points on this clonotype: Because the CDR3's place on the DNA is in doubt, the DNA is left out and the CDR3 is given as listed by TCRdb. The CDR3 protein is CASSQVAGGNTTYF. The chain combines TRBV3-1 with TRBJ1-3; the table assigns TRBD1, which was not confirmed against the DNA. Germline CDR1 LGHDT, CDR2 YNNKEL (reference sequence). The CDR3 is 14 residues long, ends included.

The gene calls are TRBV10-1 and TRBJ2-2, with 7 bases lining up with TRBD2. The germline gives CDR1 WNHNN, CDR2 SYGVQD (reference sequence). V lost 5 bases, J lost 4 bases, and 13 bases stayed unmatched. This CDR3 has 17 amino acids. The CDR3 protein is CASSTQERGRVTGELFF. The CDR3 bases are TGCGCCAGCAGTACTCAAGAGCGGGGAAGGGTCACCGGGGAGCTGTTTTTT.